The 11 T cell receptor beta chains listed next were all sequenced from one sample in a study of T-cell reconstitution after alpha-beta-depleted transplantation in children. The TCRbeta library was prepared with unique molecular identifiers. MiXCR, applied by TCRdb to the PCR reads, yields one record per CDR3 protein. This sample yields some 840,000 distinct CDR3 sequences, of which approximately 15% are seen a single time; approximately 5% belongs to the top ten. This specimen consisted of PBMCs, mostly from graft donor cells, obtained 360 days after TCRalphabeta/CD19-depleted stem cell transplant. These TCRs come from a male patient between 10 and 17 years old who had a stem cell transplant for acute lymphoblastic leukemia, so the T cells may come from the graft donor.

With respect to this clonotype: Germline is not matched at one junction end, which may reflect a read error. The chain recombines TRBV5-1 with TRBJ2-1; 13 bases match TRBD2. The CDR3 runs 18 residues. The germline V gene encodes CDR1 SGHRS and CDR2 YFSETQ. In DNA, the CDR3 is TGCGCCAGCAGTTTGGACTATAGGACTAGCGGGAGTTGGTATGAGCAGTTCTTC. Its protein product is CASSLDYRTSGSWYEQFF.

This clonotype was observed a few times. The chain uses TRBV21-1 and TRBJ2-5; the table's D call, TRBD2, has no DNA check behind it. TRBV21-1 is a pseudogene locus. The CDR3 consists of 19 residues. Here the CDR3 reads CASSKATSGDTSEGETQYF. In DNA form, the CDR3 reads TGTGCCAGCAGCAAGGCGACTAGCGGGGATACGTCTGAGGGAGAGACCCAGTACTTC.

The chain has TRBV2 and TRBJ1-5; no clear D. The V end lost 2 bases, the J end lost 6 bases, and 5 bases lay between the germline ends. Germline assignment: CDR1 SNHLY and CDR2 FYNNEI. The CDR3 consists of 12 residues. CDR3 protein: CASSERVQPQHF. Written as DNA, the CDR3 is TGTGCCAGCAGTGAACGGGTTCAGCCCCAGCATTTT.

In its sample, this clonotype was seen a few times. CDR3 DNA sequence: TGTGCCAGCAGTCCGCGGGTTCTCTGGGAGCAGTACTTC. Protein product: CASSPRVLWEQYF. This chain links TRBV12-3 or TRBV12-4 with TRBJ2-7; D is possibly TRBD2 (5 bases). The CDR3 spans 13 residues. V lost 5 bases to trimming and J lost 7 bases, with 15 bases between them.

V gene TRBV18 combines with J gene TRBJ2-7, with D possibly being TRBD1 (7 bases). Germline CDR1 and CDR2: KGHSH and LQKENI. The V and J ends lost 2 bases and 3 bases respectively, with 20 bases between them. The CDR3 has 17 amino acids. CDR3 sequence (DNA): TGTGCCAGCTCACCAGGTTTAGGGAGGACAGGAGTCTACGAGCAGTACTTC. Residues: CASSPGLGRTGVYEQYF.

The CDR3 protein is CASSVGQVSGANVLTF. CDR3 coding DNA: TGCGCCAGCAGTGTGGGACAGGTCTCTGGGGCCAACGTCCTGACTTTC. The rearrangement uses TRBV10-2 and TRBJ2-6; 8 positions agree with TRBD1. This CDR3 comprises 16 residues. The germline V gene has CDR1 WSHSY and CDR2 SAAADI. With 4 bases clipped from V and 0 bases from J, the junction kept 2 bases outside the gene matches.

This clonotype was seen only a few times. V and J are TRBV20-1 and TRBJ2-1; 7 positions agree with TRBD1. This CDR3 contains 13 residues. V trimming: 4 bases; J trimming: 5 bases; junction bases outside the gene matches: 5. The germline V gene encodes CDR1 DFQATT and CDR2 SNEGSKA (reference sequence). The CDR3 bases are TGCAGTGCTATCACAGGGGCCGACAATGAGCAGTTCTTC. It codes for CSAITGADNEQFF.

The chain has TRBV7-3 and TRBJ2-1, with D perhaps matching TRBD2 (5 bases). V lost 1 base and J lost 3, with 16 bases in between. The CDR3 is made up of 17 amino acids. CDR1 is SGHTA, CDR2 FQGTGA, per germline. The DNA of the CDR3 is TGTGCCAGCAGCTTAATAGGCGTAGCTGGGAGCTACAATGAGCAGTTCTTC. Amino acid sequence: CASSLIGVAGSYNEQFF.

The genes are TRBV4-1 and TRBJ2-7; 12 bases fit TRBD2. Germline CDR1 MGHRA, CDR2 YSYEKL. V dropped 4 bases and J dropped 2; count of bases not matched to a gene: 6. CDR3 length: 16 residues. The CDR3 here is CASSPRTSGATYEQYF. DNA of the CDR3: TGCGCCAGCAGCCCTCGGACTAGCGGGGCCACCTACGAGCAGTACTTC.

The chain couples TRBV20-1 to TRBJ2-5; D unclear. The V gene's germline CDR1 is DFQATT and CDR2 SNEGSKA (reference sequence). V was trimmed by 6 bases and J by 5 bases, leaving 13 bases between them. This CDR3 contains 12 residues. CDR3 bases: TGCAGTGCCGCGTCCTCTGGGGAGACCCAGTACTTC. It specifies CSAASSGETQYF.

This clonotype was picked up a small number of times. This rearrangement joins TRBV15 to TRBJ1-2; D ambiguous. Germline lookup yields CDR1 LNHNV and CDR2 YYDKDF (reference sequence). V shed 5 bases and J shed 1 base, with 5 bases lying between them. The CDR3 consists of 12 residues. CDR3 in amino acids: CATSLHNYGYTF. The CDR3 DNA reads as TGTGCCACCAGCCTACATAACTATGGCTACACCTTC.